This entry concerns a single TCR beta chain. Which antigen it targets is not known. It has no much larger one-base neighbor in the sample; base qualities were not kept. CDR1 and CDR2, per the germline V gene, are SGHRS and YFSETQ. V is trimmed back by 4 bases and J by 4 bases, and the junction contains 6 bases that no gene match accounts for. The CDR3 goes from the cysteine to the phenylalanine over 15 residues. Of all the DNA, just the CDR3 is kept, 45 bases in frame from base 1. The 40 or so donors, aged about 6 to 100 years, were systemically healthy Caucasian individuals from Russia. Each donor gave 8.5 to 10 milliliters of peripheral blood, collected into EDTA-treated Vacutainer tubes. Ficoll-Paque density-gradient centrifugation was used to isolate PBMCs, with at least 6.5 million per sample. Total RNA was extracted from PBMCs with Trizol reagent, with at least 6 micrograms obtained per sample. The percentages of naive CD45RAhigh/CD27high T cells were determined by flow cytometry on a PBMC aliquot from every donor.

The entry originates in a study of blood T cells in healthy people across ages (dated by TCRdb to between 2014 and 2017). Some background on the complete study: Template switching captured roughly one uniquely barcoded TCR beta cDNA molecule per two T cells in model experiments. For two donors (one aged 18 to 30 and one aged 80 or older), the study analyzed two additional independent replicas of 1 million unique cDNA reads from the same blood draw. To avoid experimental bias, donors of different ages were spread randomly across the sequencing lanes. To track age-related changes in TCR beta repertoire diversity, the study relied on deep sequencing normalized with unique cDNA molecular identifiers. Four age groups were formed from the donors: young (average approximately 17 years), middle-aged (approximately 40), aged (roughly 58) and long-lived (82). Broader findings and caveats from the paper: Total diversity estimates from one million sequenced T cells were considered lower bounds and underestimates. Compared with the aged group, the long-lived group had more naive CD4+ T cells, fewer expanded clones and increased TCR diversity, suggesting age selection. Observed TCR beta diversity per million T cells fell roughly linearly with age, and a significant reduction was already apparent by age around 40. The percentage of naive T cells measured by flow cytometry correlated strongly with observed TCR beta diversity. Because the CMV infection status of the donors was unknown, age-related changes in expanded clonotypes may potentially have been confounded. Because profiling used bulk unsorted PBMCs, naive and antigen-experienced compartments could not be compared conclusively.

The library was generated by 5' RACE. Sequencing relied on an Illumina HiSeq 2500. A second PCR of roughly 6 to 11 cycles was run with a J-beta primer mix and a sample-barcoded 5' primer. A unique molecular identifier was introduced onto each TCR beta cDNA molecule by a template-switch 5' adaptor carrying 12 random nucleotides. Each sample yielded at least 2.5 million CDR3-containing paired-end reads. First-strand cDNA synthesis was performed from all RNA using the Mint cDNA synthesis kit, with priming by a TRBC-specific oligonucleotide. All cDNA was treated with uracil-DNA glycosylase and then went through a first 18-cycle PCR with the universal primers M1SS and BC2_uni_R. In the source study's methods: Each sample was normalized by randomly selecting 1 million high-quality reads, each carrying a distinct molecular identifier. Instead of being binned into consensus sequences, reads with shared molecular identifiers were discarded. MiTCR, with a Q25 quality threshold and the strictest error-elimination algorithm, was used for CDR3 identification, clonotype clustering and error correction. A nonparametric unseen species model using Euler transformation provided a lower-bound estimate of total TCR beta diversity. TCRdb reanalyzed the raw reads on its own, using fastp at Q25 for trimming and MiXCR for clone calling, and kept in-frame beta chains. Every entry covers one CDR3 protein and lists the most common genes and DNA from its rows. These V and J calls derive from TCRdb rather than the authors' analysis. This sample holds around 940,000 distinct CDR3 sequences; just over 50% were observed only once. The top ten constitute about 22% of the sample.

The sequence is built from TRBV5-1 and TRBJ2-1; the junction holds 9 bases that match TRBD1. The sequenced sample consisted of blood. This TCR came from a woman aged 55-70 years in good health. Read as DNA, the sequence is TGCGCCAGCAGCCAGCAGACAGGGGGGTACAATGAGCAGTTCTTC. Its translation is CASSQQTGGYNEQFF.